The clone carrying this TCR beta chain was observed a few times. Its antigen remains unidentified. These data are taken from a study of tumor-infiltrating lymphocytes in primary liver carcinoma. The overall study: All patients had surgically resected primary liver carcinoma. Between roughly 4.2 and 10 cm across, the tumors were all of stage T1-T3 N0M0. Study-wide findings and caveats: When set against blood, tumors had a significantly higher top-250-clone fraction (p = 0.039).

A constant-region primer served to make TCR beta cDNA from about 490 ng total RNA. Generation of the TCR beta libraries relied on three nested multiplex PCR rounds using slightly modified ARM-PCR. Each of the first two PCR rounds ran approximately 9 cycles with TRBV1-TRBV30 forward and C-beta reverse primers. TCRdb passed the multiplex PCR reads through MiXCR, listing each CDR3 protein once. In the table there are almost 200,000 distinct CDR3 sequences, 65% of which are singletons. Blood RNA was derived from unsorted whole blood, and germline DNA was extracted too. CDR3 length equals 14 residues. The V gene lost 3 bases and the J gene lost 1 base, with 8 bases spanning the gap. CDR1 is SGHRS and CDR2 is YFSETQ in the germline V gene.

The sample was peripheral blood. This sequence was found in a woman aged 55-75 years with primary liver carcinoma and hepatitis B virus infection. V is TRBV5-1 and J is TRBJ2-1, with D perhaps TRBD1 (5 bases). CDR3 nucleotide sequence: TGCGCCAGCAGCTCAGGGCCGTCCTACAATGAGCAGTTCTTC. Amino acids: CASSSGPSYNEQFF.